What follows is one T cell receptor beta chain and its context. The repertoire was sequenced with immunoSEQ multiplex PCR; TCRdb's copy has only in-frame clones and lacks some. The repertoire holds more than 45,000 clones, with approximately 92% as singletons. This specimen comes from a study of T cell changes during pregnancy in multiple sclerosis. The CDR3 totals 14 residues. V gave up 4 bases and J gave up 3 bases; unmatched junction bases: 6. The germline V gene encodes CDR1 LNHDA and CDR2 SQIVND (reference sequence). This rearrangement joins TRBV19 to TRBJ2-7; 7 bases are a match to TRBD1. The sequencing here drew on CD4+ T cells from peripheral blood mononuclear cells, taken in the second trimester of pregnancy. This TCR came from a female donor in good health, enrolled as a control in a pregnancy study. The CDR3 reads CASSTRDSFYEQYF. The CDR3, as DNA: TGTGCCAGTAGTACCCGGGACAGCTTCTACGAGCAGTACTTC.